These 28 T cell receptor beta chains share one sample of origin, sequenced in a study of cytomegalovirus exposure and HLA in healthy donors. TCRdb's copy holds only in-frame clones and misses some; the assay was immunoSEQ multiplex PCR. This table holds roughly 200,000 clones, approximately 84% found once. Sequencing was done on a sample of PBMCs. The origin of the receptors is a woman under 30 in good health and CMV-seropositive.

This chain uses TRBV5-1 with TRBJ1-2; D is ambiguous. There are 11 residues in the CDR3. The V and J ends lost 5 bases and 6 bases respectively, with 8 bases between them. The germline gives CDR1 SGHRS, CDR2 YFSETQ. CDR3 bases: TGCGCCAGCAGGGTGAGAGATGGCTACACCTTC. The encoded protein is CASRVRDGYTF.

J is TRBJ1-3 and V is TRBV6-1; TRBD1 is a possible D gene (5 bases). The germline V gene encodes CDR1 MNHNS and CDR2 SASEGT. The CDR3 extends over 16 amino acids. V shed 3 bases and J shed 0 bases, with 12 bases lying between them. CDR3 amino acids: CASSDPTGGSGNTIYF. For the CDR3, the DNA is TGTGCCAGCAGTGACCCCACCGGGGGCTCTGGAAACACCATATATTTT.

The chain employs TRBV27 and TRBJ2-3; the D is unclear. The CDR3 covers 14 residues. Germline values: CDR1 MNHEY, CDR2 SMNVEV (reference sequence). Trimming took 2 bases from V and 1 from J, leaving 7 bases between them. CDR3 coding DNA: TGTGCCAGCAGTTTAAAAAGCGGCACAGATACGCAGTATTTT. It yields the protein CASSLKSGTDTQYF.

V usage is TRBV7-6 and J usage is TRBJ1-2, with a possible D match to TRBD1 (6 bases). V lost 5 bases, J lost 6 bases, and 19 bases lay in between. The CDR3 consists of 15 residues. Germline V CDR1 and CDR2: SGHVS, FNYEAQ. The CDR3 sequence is CASSPTGGGADGYTF. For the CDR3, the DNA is TGTGCCAGCAGCCCGACGGGTGGGGGGGCGGATGGCTACACCTTC.

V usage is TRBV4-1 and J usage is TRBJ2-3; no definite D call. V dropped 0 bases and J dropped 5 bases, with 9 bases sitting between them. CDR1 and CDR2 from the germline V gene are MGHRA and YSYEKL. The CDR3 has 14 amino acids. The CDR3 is CASSQDSNIDTQYF. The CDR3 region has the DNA TGCGCCAGCAGCCAAGATTCCAACATAGATACGCAGTATTTT.

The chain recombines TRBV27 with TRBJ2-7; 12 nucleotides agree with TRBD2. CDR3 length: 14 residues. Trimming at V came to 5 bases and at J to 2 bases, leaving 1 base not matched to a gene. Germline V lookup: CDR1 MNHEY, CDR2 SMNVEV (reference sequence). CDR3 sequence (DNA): TGTGCCAGCAGTAGGACTAGCGGGACCTACGAGCAGTACTTC. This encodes CASSRTSGTYEQYF.

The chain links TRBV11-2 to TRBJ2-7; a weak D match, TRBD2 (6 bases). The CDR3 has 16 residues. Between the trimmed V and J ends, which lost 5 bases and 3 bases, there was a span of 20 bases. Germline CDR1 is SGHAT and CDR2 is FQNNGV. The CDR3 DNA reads TGTGCCAGCAGCGGGGATGGAGGGGATAAATACTACGAGCAGTACTTC. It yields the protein CASSGDGGDKYYEQYF. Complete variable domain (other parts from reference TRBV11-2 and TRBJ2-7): EAGVAQSPRYKIIEKRQSVAFWCNPISGHATLYWYQQILGQGPKLLIQFQNNGVVDDSQLPKDRFSAERLKGVDSTLKIQPAKLEDSAVYLCASSGDGGDKYYEQYFGPGTRLTVT.

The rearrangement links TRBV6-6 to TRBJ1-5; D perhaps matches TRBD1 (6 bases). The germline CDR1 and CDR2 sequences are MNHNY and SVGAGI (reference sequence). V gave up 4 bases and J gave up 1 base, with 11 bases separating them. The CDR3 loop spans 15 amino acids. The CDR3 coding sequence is TGTGCCAGCAGTTCCGGGACATCGAGCAATCAGCCCCAGCATTTT. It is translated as CASSSGTSSNQPQHF.

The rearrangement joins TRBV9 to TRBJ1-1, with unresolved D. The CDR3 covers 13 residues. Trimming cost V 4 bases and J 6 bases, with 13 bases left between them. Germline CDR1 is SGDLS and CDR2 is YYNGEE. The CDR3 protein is CASSPPRKAEAFF. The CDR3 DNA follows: TGTGCCAGCAGCCCCCCGAGGAAGGCTGAAGCTTTCTTT.

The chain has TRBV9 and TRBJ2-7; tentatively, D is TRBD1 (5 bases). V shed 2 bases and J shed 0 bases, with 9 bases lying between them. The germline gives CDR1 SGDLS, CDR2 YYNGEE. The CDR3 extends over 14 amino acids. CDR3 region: CASSVRQSSYEQYF. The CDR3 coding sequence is TGTGCCAGCAGCGTTCGACAGAGCTCCTACGAGCAGTACTTC.

The CDR3 DNA sequence: TGTGCCAGCAGCTTGCAGGGGTACTATGGCTACACCTTC. This translates into CASSLQGYYGYTF. The genes are TRBV5-4 and TRBJ1-2, with D possibly TRBD1 on 6 matching bases. CDR3 length: 13 residues. V was pared by 1 base and J by 3 bases, with 7 bases between. Germline values: CDR1 SGHNT, CDR2 YYREEE (reference sequence).

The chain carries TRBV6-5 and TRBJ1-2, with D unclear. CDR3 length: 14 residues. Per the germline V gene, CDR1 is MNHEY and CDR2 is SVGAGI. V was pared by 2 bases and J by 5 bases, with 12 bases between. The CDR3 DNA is TGTGCCAGCAGTTACGCCGGGATACAATATGGCTACACCTTC. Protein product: CASSYAGIQYGYTF.

CDR3 sequence: CASSGGTANTGELFF. Here the CDR3 DNA reads TGTGCCAGTAGTGGCGGGACAGCGAACACCGGGGAGCTGTTTTTT. The chain employs TRBV19 and TRBJ2-2; D may be TRBD1 (7 bases). Germline values: CDR1 LNHDA, CDR2 SQIVND (reference sequence). The CDR3 has 15 residues. V was shortened by 5 bases and J by 0 bases, with 10 bases between the two germline ends.

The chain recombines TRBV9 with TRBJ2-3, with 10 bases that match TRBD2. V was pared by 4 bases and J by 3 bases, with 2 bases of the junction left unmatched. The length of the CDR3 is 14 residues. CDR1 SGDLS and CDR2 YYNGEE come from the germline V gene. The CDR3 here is CASSISGGTDTQYF. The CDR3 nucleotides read TGTGCCAGCAGCATTAGCGGGGGGACAGATACGCAGTATTTT.

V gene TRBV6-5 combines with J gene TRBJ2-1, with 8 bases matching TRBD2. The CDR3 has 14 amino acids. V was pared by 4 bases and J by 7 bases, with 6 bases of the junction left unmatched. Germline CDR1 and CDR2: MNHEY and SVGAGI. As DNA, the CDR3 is TGTGCCAGCAGTTTAGCGGGGCTTGGGAATGAGCAGTTCTTC. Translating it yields CASSLAGLGNEQFF.

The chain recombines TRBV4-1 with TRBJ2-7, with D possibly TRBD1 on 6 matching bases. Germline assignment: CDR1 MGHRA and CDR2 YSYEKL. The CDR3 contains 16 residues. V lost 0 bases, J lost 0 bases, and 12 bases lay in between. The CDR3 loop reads CASSQDRQALSYEQYF. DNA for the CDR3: TGCGCCAGCAGCCAAGATCGACAGGCTCTCTCCTACGAGCAGTACTTC.

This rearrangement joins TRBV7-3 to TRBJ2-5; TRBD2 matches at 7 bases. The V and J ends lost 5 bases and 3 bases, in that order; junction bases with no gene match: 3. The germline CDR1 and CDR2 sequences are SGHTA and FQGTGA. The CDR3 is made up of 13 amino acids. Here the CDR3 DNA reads TGTGCCAGCAGCCCGCTAGCGGAAGAGACCCAGTACTTC. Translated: CASSPLAEETQYF.

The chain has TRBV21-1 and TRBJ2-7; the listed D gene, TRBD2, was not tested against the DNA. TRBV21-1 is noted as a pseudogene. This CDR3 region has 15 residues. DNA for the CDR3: TGTGCCAGCAGCAGGGGACAGCGGGGGGACGGGGAGCAGTACTTC. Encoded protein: CASSRGQRGDGEQYF.

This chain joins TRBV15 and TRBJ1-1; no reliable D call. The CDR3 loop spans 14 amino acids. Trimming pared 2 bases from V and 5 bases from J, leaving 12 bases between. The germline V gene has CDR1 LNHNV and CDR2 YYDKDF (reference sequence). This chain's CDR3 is CATSRPGLRTEAFF. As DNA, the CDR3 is TGTGCCACCAGCAGACCGGGTCTGCGGACTGAAGCTTTCTTT. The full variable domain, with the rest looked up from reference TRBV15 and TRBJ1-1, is DAMVIQNPRYQVTQFGKPVTLSCSQTLNHNVMYWYQQKSSQAPKLLFHYYDKDFNNEADTPDNFQSRRPNTSFCFLDIRSPGLGDTAMYLCATSRPGLRTEAFFGQGTRLTVV.

CDR3 sequence: CASSLAANQPQHF. CDR3 in DNA: TGTGCCAGCAGCTTAGCGGCAAATCAGCCCCAGCATTTT. This chain uses TRBV7-8 with TRBJ1-5; D ambiguous. Germline V lookup: CDR1 SGHVS, CDR2 FQNEAQ. V gave up 0 bases and J gave up 4 bases, with 4 bases separating them. The CDR3 spans 13 residues.

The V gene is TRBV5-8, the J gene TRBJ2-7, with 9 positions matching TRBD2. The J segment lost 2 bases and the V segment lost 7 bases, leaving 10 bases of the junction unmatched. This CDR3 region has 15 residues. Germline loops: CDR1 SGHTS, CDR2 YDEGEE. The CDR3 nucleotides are TGTGCCAGCTTCCCATTAGCGGGGGTAACCTACGAGCAGTACTTC. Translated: CASFPLAGVTYEQYF.

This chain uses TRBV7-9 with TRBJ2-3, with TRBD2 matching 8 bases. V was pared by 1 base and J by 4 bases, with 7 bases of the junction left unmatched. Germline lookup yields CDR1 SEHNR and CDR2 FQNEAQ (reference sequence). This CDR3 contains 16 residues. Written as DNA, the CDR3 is TGTGCCAGCAGCTTAGGCACTAGCGGTAGATCAGATACGCAGTATTTT. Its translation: CASSLGTSGRSDTQYF.

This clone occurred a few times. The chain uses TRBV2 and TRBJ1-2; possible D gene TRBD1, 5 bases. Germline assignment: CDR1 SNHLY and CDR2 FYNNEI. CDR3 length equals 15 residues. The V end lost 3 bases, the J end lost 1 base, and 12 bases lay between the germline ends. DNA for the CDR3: TGTGCCAGCAGTGATGGAAGGGGCAATAACTATGGCTACACCTTC. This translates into CASSDGRGNNYGYTF.

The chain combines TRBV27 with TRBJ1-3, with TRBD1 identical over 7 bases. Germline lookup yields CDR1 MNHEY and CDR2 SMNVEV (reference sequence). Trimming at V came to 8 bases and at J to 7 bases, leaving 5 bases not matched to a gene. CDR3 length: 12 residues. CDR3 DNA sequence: TGTGCCAGCGGCTCGACAGGGAACACCATATATTTT. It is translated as CASGSTGNTIYF.

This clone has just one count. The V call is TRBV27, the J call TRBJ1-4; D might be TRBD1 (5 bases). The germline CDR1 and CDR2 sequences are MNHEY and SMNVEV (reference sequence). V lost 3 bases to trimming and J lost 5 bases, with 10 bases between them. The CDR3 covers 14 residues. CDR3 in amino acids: CASSFWQGNEKLFF. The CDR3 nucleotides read TGTGCCAGCAGTTTTTGGCAGGGAAATGAAAAACTGTTTTTT.

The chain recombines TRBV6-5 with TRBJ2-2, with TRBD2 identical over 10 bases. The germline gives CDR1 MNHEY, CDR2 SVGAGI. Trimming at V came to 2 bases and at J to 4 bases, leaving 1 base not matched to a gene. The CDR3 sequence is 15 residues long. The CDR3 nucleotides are TGTGCCAGCAGTTACAGCGGGGGGGCCACCGGGGAGCTGTTTTTT. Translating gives CASSYSGGATGELFF.

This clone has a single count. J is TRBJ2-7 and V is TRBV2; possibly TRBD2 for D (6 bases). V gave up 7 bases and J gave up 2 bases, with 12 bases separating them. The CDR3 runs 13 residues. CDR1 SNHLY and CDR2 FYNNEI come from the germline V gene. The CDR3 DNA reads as TGTGCCAGCAATCGGGACTTAACCTACGAGCAGTACTTC. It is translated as CASNRDLTYEQYF.

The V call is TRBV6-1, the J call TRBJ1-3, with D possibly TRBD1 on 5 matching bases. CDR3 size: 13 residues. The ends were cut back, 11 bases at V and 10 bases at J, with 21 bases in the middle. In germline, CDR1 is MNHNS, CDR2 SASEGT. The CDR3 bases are TGTGCCGCCAATCCGGGACTTAGGGAGACCATATATTTT. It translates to CAANPGLRETIYF.